Shown below are 5 T cell receptor beta chains from a single sample sequenced in a study of blood T cell repertoires in COVID-19. Sequencing used immunoSEQ multiplex PCR; TCRdb keeps in-frame clones, though not all of them. The data contain 100,000 to 150,000 clones, approximately 68% of them singletons. What was sequenced was peripheral blood. The receptors here all came from a woman between 70 and 85 years old with acute or convalescent COVID-19.

The chain uses TRBV19 and TRBJ2-3, with D perhaps matching TRBD1 (6 bases). V lost 3 bases to trimming and J lost 7 bases, with 14 bases between them. Looked up from germline, CDR1 is LNHDA and CDR2 is SQIVND (reference sequence). This CDR3 is 14 amino acids long. In nucleotides, the CDR3 is TGTGCCAGTAGTATCAAAACCCAGGGGAATACGCAGTATTTT. It codes for CASSIKTQGNTQYF.

This clone has a handful of counts. The genes are TRBV6-6 and TRBJ2-7; 12 bases align to TRBD1. The CDR3 extends over 15 amino acids. The J segment lost 6 bases and the V segment lost 5 bases, leaving 8 bases of the junction unmatched. Germline V lookup: CDR1 MNHNY, CDR2 SVGAGI (reference sequence). CDR3 protein: CASSKPGQGAVEQYF. As DNA, the CDR3 is TGTGCCAGCAGTAAACCGGGACAGGGGGCGGTCGAGCAGTACTTC.

This clone is a singleton in its sample. This rearrangement joins TRBV12-3 or TRBV12-4 to TRBJ1-2; a possible D gene is TRBD1 (6 bases). Trimming left V 3 bases short and J 6 bases short, with 11 bases between. This CDR3 is built from 13 residues. The CDR3 coding sequence is TGTGCCAGCAGTTTGGGCAGGGGCGATGGCTACACCTTC. It specifies CASSLGRGDGYTF.

The rearrangement links TRBV7-8 to TRBJ1-1, with 8 bases lining up with TRBD1. V shed 4 bases and J 1 base; nucleotides not matched to a gene: 5. The CDR3 totals 15 residues. Germline CDR1 reads SGHVS; CDR2 reads FQNEAQ. CDR3 in amino acids: CASSSDRGRNTEAFF. In DNA, the CDR3 is TGTGCCAGCAGCTCCGACAGGGGACGGAACACTGAAGCTTTCTTT.

V is TRBV28 and J is TRBJ2-2; TRBD1 matches at 10 bases. CDR1 is MDHEN, CDR2 SYDVKM, per germline. The CDR3 length is 14 residues. The ends lost 6 bases at V and 7 bases at J; junction bases unmatched: 5. The CDR3 region is CASSGTGAGGELFF. The CDR3 DNA reads TGTGCCAGCAGCGGGACAGGGGCTGGCGGGGAGCTGTTTTTT.